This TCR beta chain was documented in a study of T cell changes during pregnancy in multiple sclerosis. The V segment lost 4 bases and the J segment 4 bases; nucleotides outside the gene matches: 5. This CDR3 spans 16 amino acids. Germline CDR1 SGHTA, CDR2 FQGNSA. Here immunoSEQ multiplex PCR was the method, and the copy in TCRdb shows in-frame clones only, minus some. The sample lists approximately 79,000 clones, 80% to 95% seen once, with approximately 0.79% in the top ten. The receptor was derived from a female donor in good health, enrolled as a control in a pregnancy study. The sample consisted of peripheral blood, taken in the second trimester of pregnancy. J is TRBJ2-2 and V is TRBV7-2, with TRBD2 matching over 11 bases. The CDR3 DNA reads TGTGCCAGCAGCTCGTTAGCGGGGGGGGTCACCGGGGAGCTGTTTTTT. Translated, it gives CASSSLAGGVTGELFF.